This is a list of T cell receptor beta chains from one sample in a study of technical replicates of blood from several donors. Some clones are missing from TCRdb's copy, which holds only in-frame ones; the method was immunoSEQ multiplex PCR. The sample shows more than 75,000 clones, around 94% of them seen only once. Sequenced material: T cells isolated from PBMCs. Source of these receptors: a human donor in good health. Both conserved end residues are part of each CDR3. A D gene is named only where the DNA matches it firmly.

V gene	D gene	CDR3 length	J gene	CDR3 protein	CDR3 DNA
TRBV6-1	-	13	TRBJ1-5	CASSEWGGQPQHF	TGTGCCAGCAGTGAGTGGGGAGGGCAGCCCCAGCATTTT
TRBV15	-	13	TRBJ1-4	CATSRDRGEKLFF	TGTGCCACCAGCAGAGATAGGGGTGAAAAACTGTTTTTT
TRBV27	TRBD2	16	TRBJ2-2	CASSFSGSANTGELFF	TGTGCCAGCAGTTTTAGCGGGAGTGCTAACACCGGGGAGCTGTTTTTT
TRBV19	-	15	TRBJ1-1	CASSIGGGGNTEAFF	TGTGCCAGTAGTATAGGAGGGGGGGGAAACACTGAAGCTTTCTTT
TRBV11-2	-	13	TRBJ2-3	CASSLGYLDTQYF	TGTGCCAGCAGCTTAGGCTATTTAGATACGCAGTATTTT
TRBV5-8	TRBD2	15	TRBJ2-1	CASRSLAGAYREQFF	TGTGCCAGCAGATCTCTAGCGGGAGCTTACCGTGAGCAGTTCTTC
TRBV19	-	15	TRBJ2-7	CASSIGQPGSDEQYF	TGTGCCAGTAGTATTGGGCAGCCAGGGTCCGACGAGCAGTACTTC
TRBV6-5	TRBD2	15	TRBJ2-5	CASRRLAGGQETQYF	TGTGCCAGCAGGAGGCTAGCGGGAGGACAAGAGACCCAGTACTTC
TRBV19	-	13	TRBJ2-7	CASSLQVTYEQYF	TGTGCCAGTAGCTTACAGGTCACCTACGAGCAGTACTTC
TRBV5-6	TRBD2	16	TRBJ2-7	CASSGGLAGISYEQYF	TGTGCCAGCAGCGGGGGACTAGCGGGAATCTCCTACGAGCAGTACTTC
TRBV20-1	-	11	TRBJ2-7	CSASPTGEQYF	TGCAGTGCTAGTCCCACGGGTGAGCAGTACTTC
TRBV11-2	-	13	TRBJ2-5	CASSAGDSGTQYF	TGTGCCAGCAGCGCCGGTGATTCTGGGACCCAGTACTTC
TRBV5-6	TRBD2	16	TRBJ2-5	CASSWPVSGRVETQYF	TGTGCCAGCAGCTGGCCTGTTAGCGGGAGGGTAGAGACCCAGTACTTC
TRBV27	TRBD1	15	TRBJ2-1	CASILRTGGFNEQFF	TGTGCCAGCATCTTACGGACAGGGGGGTTCAATGAGCAGTTCTTC